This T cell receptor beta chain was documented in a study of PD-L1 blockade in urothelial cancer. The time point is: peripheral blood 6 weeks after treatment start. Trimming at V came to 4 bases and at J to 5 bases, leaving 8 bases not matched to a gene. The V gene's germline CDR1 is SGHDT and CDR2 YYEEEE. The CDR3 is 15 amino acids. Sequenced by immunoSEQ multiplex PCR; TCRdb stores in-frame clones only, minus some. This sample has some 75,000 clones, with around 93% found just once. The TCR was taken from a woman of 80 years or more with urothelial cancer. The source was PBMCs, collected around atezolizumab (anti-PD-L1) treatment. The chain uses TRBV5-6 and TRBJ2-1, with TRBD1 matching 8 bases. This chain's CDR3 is CASSPPGGANNEQFF. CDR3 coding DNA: TGTGCCAGCAGCCCCCCAGGGGGCGCCAACAATGAGCAGTTCTTC. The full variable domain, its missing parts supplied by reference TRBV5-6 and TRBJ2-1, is DAGVTQSPTHLIKTRGQQVTLRCSPKSGHDTVSWYQQALGQGPQFIFQYYEEEERQRGNFPDRFSGHQFPNYSSELNVNALLLGDSALYLCASSPPGGANNEQFFGPGTRLTVL.